Presented here are 25 T cell receptor beta chains from one specimen sequenced in a study of T cells after yellow fever vaccination. Via MiXCR, TCRdb re-called the 5' RACE reads, giving one row per CDR3 protein. The sample contains some 32,000 distinct CDR3 sequences, about 4.6% of which appear only once. This specimen was CD8+ T cells sorted from PBMCs, taken 5 days after the yellow fever booster vaccination. The receptors derive from a man aged 25 to 40 who received the YFV17D yellow fever vaccine.

This clonotype has a count of ten or more. The chain uses TRBV15 and TRBJ2-5, with D possibly matching TRBD2 (6 bases). This CDR3 is built from 15 residues. CDR1 LNHNV and CDR2 YYDKDF come from the germline V gene (reference sequence). Deletions cut 3 bases from V and 2 bases from J, with 13 bases between. The DNA of the CDR3 is TGTGCCACCAGCAGTATAGAGACTAGTCAAGAGACCCAGTACTTC. Translation gives CATSSIETSQETQYF. The whole variable domain, remainder taken from reference TRBV15 and TRBJ2-5, is DAMVIQNPRYQVTQFGKPVTLSCSQTLNHNVMYWYQQKSSQAPKLLFHYYDKDFNNEADTPDNFQSRRPNTSFCFLDIRSPGLGDTAMYLCATSSIETSQETQYFGPGTRLLVL.

The table lists this clonotype with many counts. This chain links TRBV3-1 with TRBJ1-1; D call uncertain. This CDR3 region has 12 residues. V shed 0 bases and J shed 4 bases, with 3 bases lying between them. CDR1 is LGHDT and CDR2 is YNNKEL in the germline V gene (reference sequence). The CDR3 nucleotides read TGTGCCAGCAGCCAAGATCTCACTGAAGCTTTCTTT. Translated, it gives CASSQDLTEAFF.

This clonotype occurred many times. The chain combines TRBV12-3 or TRBV12-4 with TRBJ2-2; 9 bases match TRBD2. CDR3 size: 15 residues. V shed 1 base and J 4 bases; nucleotides not matched to a gene: 1. The CDR3 DNA is TGTGCCAGCAGTTTAGGCGGGAGGGGCACCGGGGAGCTGTTTTTT. This translates into CASSLGGRGTGELFF.

This clonotype was found many times. The V and J genes are TRBV28 and TRBJ1-2; 9 bases match TRBD1. The ends lost 6 bases at V and 4 bases at J; junction bases unmatched: 6. Germline assignment: CDR1 MDHEN and CDR2 SYDVKM. The CDR3 length is 14 residues. The CDR3 DNA reads as TGTGCCAGCAGACCGGACAGGGGAGGCTATGGCTACACCTTC. Translated: CASRPDRGGYGYTF.

Ten or more counts support this clonotype. The genes are TRBV28 and TRBJ2-3; 13 bases are shared with TRBD2. With 2 bases clipped from V and 8 bases from J, the junction kept 16 bases outside the gene matches. The CDR3 loop spans 19 amino acids. Germline V gives CDR1 MDHEN, CDR2 SYDVKM. The CDR3 sequence is CASSLATSGRPPHTGTQYF. The CDR3 DNA follows: TGTGCCAGCAGTTTAGCGACTAGCGGGAGGCCCCCACACACGGGTACGCAGTATTTT. Supplemented by reference TRBV28 and TRBJ2-3, the full variable domain reads DVKVTQSSRYLVKRTGEKVFLECVQDMDHENMFWYRQDPGLGLRLIYFSYDVKMKEKGDIPEGYSVSREKKERFSLILESASTNQTSMYLCASSLATSGRPPHTGTQYFGPGTRLTVL.

This clonotype was detected a few times. V usage is TRBV11-2 and J usage is TRBJ2-1, with TRBD2 matching over 10 bases. The germline V gene has CDR1 SGHAT and CDR2 FQNNGV. The CDR3 sequence is 18 residues long. V dropped 0 bases and J dropped 5; count of bases not matched to a gene: 10. CDR3 DNA sequence: TGTGCCAGCAGCTTAGAAGGAGCGGGAGGGCCGGGGAACAATGAGCAGTTCTTC. Amino acid sequence: CASSLEGAGGPGNNEQFF.

Ten or more counts support this clonotype. This CDR3 reads CASSLKTSGQNNEQFF. The DNA of the CDR3 is TGCGCCAGCAGCTTGAAGACTAGCGGTCAAAACAATGAGCAGTTCTTC. This chain links TRBV5-1 with TRBJ2-1; 9 bases match TRBD2. V was clipped by 1 base and J by 5 bases; unmatched bases: 7. The CDR3 extends over 16 amino acids. The germline V gene encodes CDR1 SGHRS and CDR2 YFSETQ.

This clonotype has ten or more counts. The chain couples TRBV7-8 to TRBJ2-7; D possibly corresponds to TRBD2 (6 bases). V gave up 1 base and J gave up 0 bases, with 7 bases separating them. Germline loops: CDR1 SGHVS, CDR2 FQNEAQ. The CDR3 consists of 14 residues. The CDR3 DNA is TGTGCCAGCAGCTTAGGGGACTCCTCCTACGAGCAGTACTTC. Protein product: CASSLGDSSYEQYF.

This clonotype was observed many times. The gene calls are TRBV27 and TRBJ1-6; D call uncertain. This CDR3 has 14 residues. The V and J ends lost 2 bases and 9 bases respectively, with 11 bases between them. Germline CDR1 and CDR2: MNHEY and SMNVEV (reference sequence). The CDR3 sequence: CASSLGGRTSPLHF. In nucleotides, the CDR3 is TGTGCCAGCAGTTTAGGAGGGCGGACTTCACCCCTCCACTTT.

This clonotype has a count of ten or more. The chain employs TRBV29-1 and TRBJ2-7; the match to TRBD2 covers 9 bases. The V gene end was trimmed by 3 bases and the J gene end by 6 bases; junction bases not matched to a gene: 12. The germline CDR1 and CDR2 sequences are SQVTM and ANQGSEA. The CDR3 is 15 amino acids. In DNA, the CDR3 is TGCAGCGTTGAGAGGGGCACCGGGACTAGCTTCGAGCAGTACTTC. This translates into CSVERGTGTSFEQYF.

The table lists this clonotype with many counts. V gene TRBV20-1 combines with J gene TRBJ2-1; 14 bases are a match to TRBD2. Germline-derived CDR1 and CDR2 are DFQATT and SNEGSKA (reference sequence). This CDR3 is 14 amino acids long. Trimming removed 5 bases from V and 7 bases from J; junction bases left unmatched: 4. CDR3 nucleotide sequence: TGCAGTGCTCTCGGACTAGCGGGAGGTAATGAGCAGTTCTTC. Translating it yields CSALGLAGGNEQFF.

This clonotype was observed many times. CDR3 amino acids: CASSPYPSGRGAGTGELFF. DNA for the CDR3: TGTGCCAGCAGCCCCTACCCCAGCGGGAGGGGTGCGGGCACCGGGGAGCTGTTTTTT. The chain joins TRBV9 to TRBJ2-2; 10 bases agree with TRBD2. This CDR3 contains 19 residues. V trimming: 4 bases; J trimming: 4 bases; junction bases outside the gene matches: 16. The germline V gene encodes CDR1 SGDLS and CDR2 YYNGEE.

This clonotype was observed at least ten times. This chain uses TRBV30 with TRBJ1-3; D is unresolved. Germline lookup yields CDR1 GTSNPN and CDR2 SVGIG (reference sequence). Trimming took 0 bases from V and 4 from J, leaving 10 bases between them. CDR3 length: 14 residues. The CDR3 DNA is TGTGCCTGGAGTGTGGTTCTTACCGGAAACACCATATATTTT. It yields the protein CAWSVVLTGNTIYF.

The chain links TRBV9 to TRBJ2-3, with D possibly being TRBD2 (6 bases). The length of the CDR3 is 17 residues. V lost 6 bases and J 0 bases, leaving 20 bases between the germline ends. Germline CDR1 reads SGDLS; CDR2 reads YYNGEE. CDR3 nucleotides: TGTGCCAGCACTGAACCGGGAGCGGGCCCGAGCACAGATACGCAGTATTTT. This gives the protein CASTEPGAGPSTDTQYF.

This clonotype showed up many times. The rearrangement joins TRBV20-1 to TRBJ2-2; possibly TRBD1 or TRBD2 for D (5 bases each). With 6 bases removed from V and 3 bases from J, the gap between germline ends came to 11 bases. The CDR3 sequence is 13 residues long. CDR1 is DFQATT, CDR2 SNEGSKA, per germline (reference sequence). This CDR3 is CSARDPYTGELFF. Here the CDR3 DNA reads TGCAGTGCAAGGGACCCCTACACCGGGGAGCTGTTTTTT.

Many counts were recorded for this clonotype. This rearrangement joins TRBV7-3 to TRBJ2-3; D might be TRBD1 (5 bases). The CDR3 contains 15 residues. V was shortened by 2 bases and J by 6 bases, with 15 bases between the two germline ends. Germline V CDR1 and CDR2: SGHTA, FQGTGA. CDR3 coding DNA: TGTGCCAGCAGCTTATTGGGGCACGCCGCTGATACGCAGTATTTT. It codes for CASSLLGHAADTQYF.

This clonotype was detected many times. V gene TRBV15 combines with J gene TRBJ2-1; D unresolved. The germline V gene has CDR1 LNHNV and CDR2 YYDKDF (reference sequence). The V gene lost 3 bases and the J gene lost 5 bases, with 2 bases spanning the gap. This CDR3 has 11 residues. The CDR3 region is CATSSDNEQFF. CDR3 coding DNA: TGTGCCACCAGCAGTGACAATGAGCAGTTCTTC.

The sample holds many counts of this clonotype. The chain joins TRBV20-1 to TRBJ2-1; TRBD2 agrees at 11 bases. Unmatched junction bases numbered 12, after V lost 3 bases and J lost 8 bases. Germline V gene data show CDR1 as DFQATT and CDR2 as SNEGSKA (reference sequence). This CDR3 has 16 amino acids. CDR3 nucleotide sequence: TGCAGTGCTAGGCCAACACTAGCGGGAGTGATGTATGAGCAGTTCTTC. Its protein product is CSARPTLAGVMYEQFF.

The sample holds many counts of this clonotype. Here the CDR3 DNA reads TGTGCCCAGGGCGGGAAGGGTGGCGATGAGCAGTTCTTC. Protein sequence: CAQGGKGGDEQFF. J is TRBJ2-1 and V is TRBV7-9, with D tentatively TRBD2 (6 bases). Between the trimmed V and J ends, which lost 11 bases and 8 bases, there was a span of 19 bases. The CDR3 totals 13 residues. The germline CDR1 and CDR2 sequences are SEHNR and FQNEAQ (reference sequence).

There are many counts of this clonotype. The chain uses TRBV5-1 and TRBJ2-1; D remains unclear. Trimming removed 4 bases from V and 2 bases from J, with 7 bases in between. CDR3 length: 13 amino acids. Germline CDR1 reads SGHRS; CDR2 reads YFSETQ. The CDR3 region is CASSLDPYNEQFF. The CDR3 nucleotides are TGCGCCAGCAGCCTCGACCCCTACAATGAGCAGTTCTTC.

This clonotype was seen at least ten times. The V and J genes are TRBV28 and TRBJ2-3; D is perhaps TRBD1 (5 bases). Trimming cost V 5 bases and J 2 bases, with 11 bases left between them. Germline values: CDR1 MDHEN, CDR2 SYDVKM. The CDR3 is 14 amino acids. The CDR3 spells CASSQTGSTDTQYF. DNA for the CDR3: TGTGCCAGCAGTCAAACAGGTTCCACAGATACGCAGTATTTT.

This clonotype was picked up many times. The V and J genes are TRBV10-3 and TRBJ2-1; 9 bases fit TRBD2. The CDR3 runs to 15 residues. From germline, CDR1 is ENHRY and CDR2 SYGVKD. V trimming: 9 bases; J trimming: 0 bases; junction bases outside the gene matches: 6. The CDR3 reads CAIQREASSYNEQFF. The CDR3 DNA sequence: TGTGCCATTCAGCGGGAGGCGAGCTCCTACAATGAGCAGTTCTTC.

This clonotype was observed at least ten times. The DNA is omitted, as the CDR3 cannot be located on it reliably, and the CDR3 follows TCRdb's listing. This chain uses TRBV12-3 or TRBV12-4 with TRBJ2-1; the D call in the table, TRBD2, was not verified against the DNA. Both ends counted, the CDR3 spans 17 residues. The CDR3 protein is CASSFLAALNSYNEQFF.

This clonotype was recorded at least ten times. V and J are TRBV12-3 or TRBV12-4 and TRBJ2-2, with 8 bases matching TRBD1. Trimming cost V 5 bases and J 1 base; bases outside gene matches: 6. This CDR3 region has 16 residues. In nucleotides, the CDR3 is TGTGCCAGCAGTCATCGGACAGGGATGAACACCGGGGAGCTGTTTTTT. It is translated as CASSHRTGMNTGELFF.

This clonotype was seen more than once but under ten times. A much larger clone is a single base away; this may be a read error. V usage is TRBV2 and J usage is TRBJ2-2; D might be TRBD1 or TRBD2, each matching 5 bases. CDR1 is SNHLY, CDR2 FYNNEI, per germline. This CDR3 has 16 amino acids. For the CDR3, the DNA is TGTGTCAGCAGTGCCCGGGACGGTCCGAACACCGGGGAGCTGTTTTTT. It yields the protein CVSSARDGPNTGELFF.